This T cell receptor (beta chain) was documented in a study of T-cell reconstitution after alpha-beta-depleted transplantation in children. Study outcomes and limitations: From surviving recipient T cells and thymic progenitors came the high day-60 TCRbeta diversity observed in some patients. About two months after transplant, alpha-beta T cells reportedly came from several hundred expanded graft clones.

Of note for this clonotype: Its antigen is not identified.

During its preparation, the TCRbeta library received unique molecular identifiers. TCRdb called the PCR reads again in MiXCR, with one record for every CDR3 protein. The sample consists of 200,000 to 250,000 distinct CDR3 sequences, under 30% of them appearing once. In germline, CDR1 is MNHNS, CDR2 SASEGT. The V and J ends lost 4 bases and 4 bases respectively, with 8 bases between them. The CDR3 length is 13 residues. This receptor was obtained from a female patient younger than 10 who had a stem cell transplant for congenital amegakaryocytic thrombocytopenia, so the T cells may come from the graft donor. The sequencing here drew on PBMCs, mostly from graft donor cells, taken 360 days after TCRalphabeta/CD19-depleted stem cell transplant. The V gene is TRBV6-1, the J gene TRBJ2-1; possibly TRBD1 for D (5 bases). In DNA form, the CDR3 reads TGTGCCAGCAGTGCGACAGCTTACAATGAGCAGTTCTTC. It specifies CASSATAYNEQFF.